One and the same sample provided the 28 T cell receptor beta chains below, sequenced in a study of T-cell memory formation after mild COVID-19 (dated by TCRdb to the early 2020s). The library was generated by 5' RACE. Sequencing used an Illumina NovaSeq 6000. TCRdb's own reprocessing of the public reads used fastp at Q25 and MiXCR and kept productive beta chains. Entries that share a CDR3 protein sequence are merged under the most common genes and DNA. This sample holds approximately 300,000 distinct CDR3 sequences; 15% to 20% were observed only once. Around a fifth of the sample comes from the top ten. The sequencing input was PBMCs or a T cell subset sorted from them (not recorded which). The receptors derive from a man aged 18 to 35 who had mild COVID-19 (a few samples of this study predate the infection). The sample titles of this study are shuffled in the database, so cell type and time point are left out; the donor was told from shared clones.

This clonotype was observed a few times. The chain uses TRBV5-8 and TRBJ1-5; D gene ambiguous. Germline CDR1 is SGHTS and CDR2 is YDEGEE. The V gene lost 2 bases and the J gene lost 3 bases, with 9 bases spanning the gap. This CDR3 is 14 amino acids long. CDR3 DNA: TGTGCCAGCAGCTTCGGACGGCCCAATCAGCCCCAGCATTTT. This sequence encodes CASSFGRPNQPQHF.

In this sample, this clonotype turned up a few times. This chain connects TRBV9 to TRBJ2-7; tentative D call: TRBD1 (6 bases). The CDR3 length is 14 residues. The V and J ends lost 3 bases and 3 bases respectively, with 13 bases between them. Germline CDR1 SGDLS, CDR2 YYNGEE. The CDR3 DNA sequence: TGTGCCAGCAGCGGCGGAGGACAGAGCTACGAGCAGTACTTC. It specifies CASSGGGQSYEQYF.

V gene TRBV7-9 combines with J gene TRBJ2-3, with 11 bases that match TRBD2. Looked up from germline, CDR1 is SEHNR and CDR2 is FQNEAQ (reference sequence). Trimming at V came to 8 bases and at J to 4 bases, leaving 8 bases not matched to a gene. The CDR3 loop spans 15 amino acids. This chain's CDR3 is CASVRLAGGPDTQYF. CDR3 nucleotides: TGTGCCAGCGTCCGTCTAGCGGGGGGCCCAGATACGCAGTATTTT.

This clonotype has only a few counts. The chain links TRBV30 to TRBJ1-2; D gene uncertain. CDR1 is GTSNPN, CDR2 SVGIG, per germline (reference sequence). V was cut by 4 bases and J by 5 bases, with 11 bases left in between. The CDR3 consists of 12 residues. The CDR3 coding sequence is TGTGCCTGGACCCCGGCCGGGTATGGCTACACCTTC. As protein: CAWTPAGYGYTF. The variable domain in full, completed from reference TRBV30 and TRBJ1-2, reads SQTIHQWPATLVQPVGSPLSLECTVEGTSNPNLYWYRQAAGRGLQLLFYSVGIGQISSEVPQNLSASRPQDRQFILSSKKLLLSDSGFYLCAWTPAGYGYTFGSGTRLTVV.

This CDR3 is CSARQVSDETQYF. CDR3 DNA: TGCAGTGCTAGACAGGTTTCTGACGAGACCCAGTACTTC. The genes are TRBV20-1 and TRBJ2-5; D is unclear. The CDR3 has 13 amino acids. CDR1 is DFQATT and CDR2 is SNEGSKA in the germline V gene (reference sequence). Trimming removed 2 bases from V and 5 bases from J, with 12 bases in between.

The chain carries TRBV2 and TRBJ2-5; D may be TRBD2 (7 bases). This CDR3 is 18 amino acids long. Germline V CDR1 and CDR2: SNHLY, FYNNEI. The V end was cut by 6 bases, the J end by 4 bases, with 27 bases between. The CDR3 reads CASSETVRGALGGETQYF. Written as DNA, the CDR3 is TGTGCCAGCAGCGAGACCGTCCGGGGGGCTCTTGGTGGAGAGACCCAGTACTTC. The full variable domain, with the rest looked up from reference TRBV2 and TRBJ2-5, is EPEVTQTPSHQVTQMGQEVILRCVPISNHLYFYWYRQILGQKVEFLVSFYNNEISEKSEIFDDQFSVERPDGSNFTLKIRSTKLEDSAMYFCASSETVRGALGGETQYFGPGTRLLVL.

This clonotype was counted a few times. The chain combines TRBV6-2 or TRBV6-3 with TRBJ2-7; D remains unclear. Per the germline V gene, CDR1 is MNHEY and CDR2 is SVGEGT. There are 12 residues in the CDR3. CDR3 sequence (DNA): TGTGCCAGCAGAACTACGGGTCCGCAGCTCCACGTC. It specifies CASRTTGPQLHV.

The V call is TRBV6-5, the J call TRBJ1-2; D gene unclear. Trimming took 4 bases from V and 6 from J, leaving 15 bases between them. CDR1 is MNHEY and CDR2 is SVGAGI in the germline V gene. The CDR3 is 14 amino acids. CDR3: CASSFTALHDGYTF. In DNA, the CDR3 is TGTGCCAGCAGTTTCACAGCCTTGCACGATGGCTACACCTTC.

This clonotype was seen many times. CDR3 sequence reads: CASSETRQIYEQYV. The CDR3 DNA sequence: TGTGCCAGCAGTGAAACGCGGCAGATCTACGAGCAGTACGTC. The J gene is TRBJ2-7, the V gene TRBV2, with D unresolved. Germline V gene data show CDR1 as SNHLY and CDR2 as FYNNEI. Trimming stripped 2 bases from V and 3 bases from J, with 11 bases between. This CDR3 has 14 residues.

The V gene is TRBV4-1, the J gene TRBJ2-1, with TRBD2 matching over 12 bases. Germline-derived CDR1 and CDR2 are MGHRA and YSYEKL. CDR3 length equals 16 residues. V trimming: 6 bases; J trimming: 2 bases; junction bases outside the gene matches: 5. CDR3 residues: CASRRTSGDPYNEQFF. The CDR3 bases are TGCGCCAGCAGACGGACTAGCGGGGATCCCTACAATGAGCAGTTCTTC.

This clonotype was recorded many times. CDR3 sequence (DNA): TGCAGTGCTCCTAGGTCGGATAATGAGCAGTTCTTC. Residues: CSAPRSDNEQFF. The chain carries TRBV20-1 and TRBJ2-1; D gene ambiguous. V was clipped by 5 bases and J by 7 bases, with 12 bases between them. The germline gives CDR1 DFQATT, CDR2 SNEGSKA (reference sequence). The CDR3 has 12 amino acids.

The table lists this clonotype with a few counts. The CDR3 region is CASSLAGGHTGELFF. DNA for the CDR3: TGTGCCAGCAGCTTGGCGGGGGGCCACACCGGGGAGCTGTTTTTT. The V and J genes are TRBV7-3 and TRBJ2-2, with TRBD2 matching 8 bases. Germline V gene lookup returns CDR1 SGHTA and CDR2 FQGTGA. This CDR3 has 15 amino acids. V dropped 3 bases and J dropped 3; count of bases not matched to a gene: 3. The full variable domain, in which reference TRBV7-3 and TRBJ2-2 provide the parts outside the CDR3, is GAGVSQTPSNKVTEKGKYVELRCDPISGHTALYWYRQSLGQGPEFLIYFQGTGAADDSGLPNDRFFAVRPEGSVSTLKIQRTERGDSAVYLCASSLAGGHTGELFFGEGSRLTVL.

This clonotype was recorded a few times. This rearrangement joins TRBV12-3 or TRBV12-4 to TRBJ1-2, with a possible D match to TRBD1 (6 bases). This CDR3 is built from 12 residues. Trimming took off 3 bases at V and 8 bases at J, with 10 bases between the two ends. The CDR3 protein is CASSFRGEGYTF. As DNA, the CDR3 is TGTGCCAGCAGTTTCAGGGGCGAAGGCTACACCTTC.

This sequence joins TRBV20-1 and TRBJ2-1; TRBD1 might be the D (7 bases). The V gene lost 5 bases and the J gene lost 6 bases, with 11 bases spanning the gap. This CDR3 has 12 amino acids. Germline V CDR1 and CDR2: DFQATT, SNEGSKA (reference sequence). The chain's CDR3 is CSARGTVNEQFF. Written as DNA, the CDR3 is TGCAGTGCTCGGGGGACAGTCAATGAGCAGTTCTTC.

The chain combines TRBV5-1 with TRBJ1-1; no clear D gene. Germline CDR1 is SGHRS and CDR2 is YFSETQ. This CDR3 has 14 amino acids. V lost 4 bases and J 4 bases, leaving 14 bases between the germline ends. In DNA form, the CDR3 reads TGCGCCAGCAGCCGGGCGGAGGGTTTCACTGAAGCTTTCTTT. Protein product: CASSRAEGFTEAFF.

To note about this clonotype: The CDR3 carries no conserved terminal phenylalanine or tryptophan, so it likely arises from a read error. The rearrangement joins TRBV20-1 to TRBJ1-2; D gene uncertain. Trimming left V 2 bases short and J 4 bases short, with 14 bases between. The germline V gene encodes CDR1 DFQATT and CDR2 SNEGSKA (reference sequence). The CDR3 extends over 14 amino acids. CDR3 protein: CSARLAGLGYGYTL. In DNA, the CDR3 is TGCAGTGCTAGATTGGCAGGCTTGGGCTATGGCTACACCTTA.

This clonotype has just a few counts. The chain employs TRBV5-1 and TRBJ2-5; 7 nucleotides line up with TRBD1. CDR3 length: 15 amino acids. The J segment lost 2 bases and the V segment lost 2 bases, leaving 6 bases of the junction unmatched. Germline V gives CDR1 SGHRS, CDR2 YFSETQ. This chain's CDR3 is CASSLEGAAQETQYF. CDR3 sequence (DNA): TGCGCCAGCAGCTTAGAGGGGGCCGCACAAGAGACCCAGTACTTC.

The chain couples TRBV6-2 or TRBV6-3 to TRBJ2-5; D not resolved. This CDR3 is 12 amino acids long. Trimming removed 7 bases at V and 4 bases at J, with 10 bases between. CDR1 and CDR2 (germline): MNHEY, SVGEGT. DNA for the CDR3: TGTGCCAGCACGCCTGGGGTAGAGACCCAGTACTTC. Amino acid sequence: CASTPGVETQYF.

This clonotype was counted many times. This chain uses TRBV5-1 with TRBJ2-5; 7 nucleotides match TRBD2. This CDR3 is built from 14 residues. With V trimmed by 5 bases and J by 0 bases, 4 bases remained unmatched. The germline V gene has CDR1 SGHRS and CDR2 YFSETQ. The DNA for the CDR3 is TGCGCCAGCAGGCCCGGGGGGTACCAAGAGACCCAGTACTTC. Its protein product is CASRPGGYQETQYF. The full variable domain, rest sourced from reference TRBV5-1 and TRBJ2-5, is KAGVTQTPRYLIKTRGQQVTLSCSPISGHRSVSWYQQTPGQGLQFLFEYFSETQRNKGNFPGRFSGRQFSNSRSEMNVSTLELGDSALYLCASRPGGYQETQYFGPGTRLLVL.

The chain is built from TRBV6-5 and TRBJ2-3, with D tentatively TRBD1 (6 bases). Germline V gene lookup returns CDR1 MNHEY and CDR2 SVGAGI. Between the trimmed V and J ends, which lost 6 bases and 5 bases, there was a span of 12 bases. The CDR3 covers 13 residues. CDR3 residues: CASRYNRVDTQYF. Written as DNA, the CDR3 is TGTGCCAGCAGATATAACAGGGTAGATACGCAGTATTTT.

This clonotype was seen a handful of times. The chain carries TRBV5-6 and TRBJ2-3, with TRBD1 matching over 11 bases. The CDR3 contains 13 residues. Germline CDR1 SGHDT, CDR2 YYEEEE. Trimming at V came to 9 bases and at J to 4 bases, leaving 4 bases not matched to a gene. CDR3 region: CAIGQGAADTQYF. CDR3 sequence (DNA): TGTGCCATCGGACAGGGGGCGGCAGATACGCAGTATTTT.

At least ten counts were recorded for this clonotype. The rearrangement joins TRBV5-1 to TRBJ2-7; the D is unclear. V gave up 0 bases and J gave up 4 bases, with 8 bases separating them. The CDR3 spans 13 residues. Germline V gives CDR1 SGHRS, CDR2 YFSETQ. CDR3 coding DNA: TGCGCCAGCAGCTTGGAGGGTCAGTACGAGCAGTACTTC. Translated: CASSLEGQYEQYF.

A few counts support this clonotype. J is TRBJ2-7 and V is TRBV6-5, with D possibly being TRBD1 (6 bases). This CDR3 is 14 amino acids long. The V end lost 6 bases, the J end lost 3 bases, and 15 bases lay between the germline ends. The germline V gene has CDR1 MNHEY and CDR2 SVGAGI. The CDR3 sequence is CASSKGVLGYEQYF. The CDR3 bases are TGTGCCAGCAGCAAGGGGGTTCTTGGCTACGAGCAGTACTTC.

V usage is TRBV6-2 or TRBV6-3 and J usage is TRBJ2-1; D is possibly TRBD1 (5 bases). CDR1 MNHEY and CDR2 SVGEGT come from the germline V gene. The CDR3 covers 14 residues. V was cut by 7 bases and J by 3 bases, with 13 bases left in between. Written as DNA, the CDR3 is TGTGCCAGCACCCAGGGTTGGGACTACAATGAGCAGTTCTTC. It translates to CASTQGWDYNEQFF.

This chain uses TRBV7-2 with TRBJ1-5; no definite D call. This CDR3 spans 13 amino acids. Germline CDR1 is SGHTA and CDR2 is FQGNSA. The ends were cut back, 5 bases at V and 2 bases at J, with 7 bases in the middle. The CDR3 protein is CASSGVGNQPQHF. In DNA, the CDR3 is TGTGCCAGCAGCGGGGTCGGCAATCAGCCCCAGCATTTT.

The chain couples TRBV5-5 to TRBJ2-4; D unresolved. The CDR3 sequence is 18 residues long. V lost 0 bases and J 1 base, leaving 17 bases between the germline ends. The germline V gene has CDR1 SGHKS and CDR2 YYEKEE (reference sequence). In nucleotides, the CDR3 is TGTGCCAGCAGCTTGGTGGGTAGATCAGGAGTTGCCAAAAACATTCAGTACTTC. Its translation is CASSLVGRSGVAKNIQYF.

V and J are TRBV4-3 and TRBJ2-1; possibly TRBD1 for D (5 bases). With 1 base removed from V and 4 bases from J, the gap between germline ends came to 8 bases. The CDR3 extends over 14 amino acids. From germline, CDR1 is LGHNA and CDR2 YSLEER. The CDR3 DNA is TGCGCCAGCAGCCAAGGTTCAGGGTACAATGAGCAGTTCTTC. Translating it yields CASSQGSGYNEQFF.

The table lists this clonotype with a few counts. The chain employs TRBV6-2 or TRBV6-3 and TRBJ2-2, with D uncertain. The CDR3 loop spans 11 amino acids. Trimming left V 2 bases short and J 9 bases short, with 4 bases between. Germline-derived CDR1 and CDR2 are MNHEY and SVGEGT. CDR3 coding DNA: TGTGCCAGCAGTTACGTCCGGGAGCTGTTTTTT. This encodes CASSYVRELFF.